These T cell receptor beta chains were read from a single sample in a study of tissue T cells after allogeneic stem cell transplantation. TCRdb keeps only in-frame clones here, not all; method: immunoSEQ multiplex PCR. This table has 7,500 to 10,000 clones, roughly 66% appearing once. The specimen comprised tissue from the jejunum, sampled at autopsy. The receptors were gathered from a woman aged 18-49 years with breast cancer. The CDR3 runs from the conserved cysteine through the conserved F or W. Each record gives: J gene, V gene, clone size, D gene, CDR3 protein, CDR3 DNA. The D gene is left open where the match is weak. Clone size is shown for a subset of rows, as once, few, many or a class of expanded clone.

J gene: TRBJ2-7; V gene: TRBV3-1/TRBV3-2; clone size: NA; D gene: TRBD1; CDR3 protein: CASSLIPGQTYEQYF; CDR3 DNA: TGTGCCAGCAGCCTTATCCCGGGACAGACCTACGAGCAGTACTTC
J gene: TRBJ2-3; V gene: TRBV11-3; clone size: few; D gene: NA; CDR3 protein: CASSFRADTPGYF; CDR3 DNA: TGTGCCAGCAGCTTTAGAGCGGATACCCCCGGGTATTTT
J gene: TRBJ2-6; V gene: TRBV20-1; clone size: NA; D gene: NA; CDR3 protein: CSASRQPGANVLTF; CDR3 DNA: TGCAGTGCTAGTAGACAGCCTGGGGCCAACGTCCTGACTTTC
J gene: TRBJ1-2; V gene: TRBV6-5; clone size: few; D gene: TRBD1; CDR3 protein: CASRRTGGDGYTF; CDR3 DNA: TGTGCCAGCAGACGGACAGGAGGGGATGGCTACACCTTC
J gene: TRBJ1-1; V gene: TRBV7-9; clone size: few; D gene: NA; CDR3 protein: CASSSTTEAFF; CDR3 DNA: TGTGCCAGCAGCTCAACCACTGAAGCTTTCTTT
J gene: TRBJ1-1; V gene: TRBV25-1; clone size: NA; D gene: TRBD1; CDR3 protein: CASTGQVNTEAFF; CDR3 DNA: TGTGCCAGCACGGGACAGGTGAACACTGAAGCTTTCTTT
J gene: TRBJ2-7; V gene: TRBV7-9; clone size: few; D gene: NA; CDR3 protein: CASTRGDEQYF; CDR3 DNA: TGTGCCAGCACCCGGGGCGACGAGCAGTACTTC
J gene: TRBJ1-3; V gene: TRBV7-9; clone size: NA; D gene: NA; CDR3 protein: CASSLHTGRPRGRNTIYF; CDR3 DNA: TGTGCCAGCAGCTTACACACAGGGCGGCCTCGCGGGAGAAACACCATATATTTT
J gene: TRBJ2-2; V gene: TRBV5-6; clone size: NA; D gene: NA; CDR3 protein: CASSLELRGENTGELFF; CDR3 DNA: TGTGCCAGCAGCTTGGAACTCAGGGGAGAGAACACCGGGGAGCTGTTTTTT
J gene: TRBJ2-1; V gene: TRBV15; clone size: NA; D gene: NA; CDR3 protein: CATSRAFPGNNEQFF; CDR3 DNA: TGTGCCACCAGCAGAGCCTTTCCAGGGAACAATGAGCAGTTCTTC
J gene: TRBJ2-3; V gene: TRBV25-1; clone size: NA; D gene: NA; CDR3 protein: CASSEQSLDTQYF; CDR3 DNA: TGTGCCAGCAGTGAACAAAGCTTAGATACGCAGTATTTT
J gene: TRBJ1-5; V gene: TRBV7-2; clone size: NA; D gene: NA; CDR3 protein: CASSLDISGNQPQHF; CDR3 DNA: TGTGCCAGCAGCTTAGACATTTCGGGGAATCAGCCCCAGCATTTT
J gene: TRBJ1-1; V gene: TRBV10-3; clone size: NA; D gene: NA; CDR3 protein: CAIRDKGNTEAFF; CDR3 DNA: TGTGCCATCAGGGACAAAGGGAACACTGAAGCTTTCTTT
J gene: TRBJ1-4; V gene: TRBV19; clone size: NA; D gene: NA; CDR3 protein: CASSMRRHSTNEKLFF; CDR3 DNA: TGTGCCAGTAGTATGCGAAGACACTCAACTAATGAAAAACTGTTTTTT
J gene: TRBJ2-7; V gene: TRBV5-6; clone size: NA; D gene: NA; CDR3 protein: CASSLGAYEQYF; CDR3 DNA: TGTGCCAGCAGCTTGGGGGCCTACGAGCAGTACTTC
J gene: TRBJ2-3; V gene: TRBV2; clone size: once; D gene: TRBD2; CDR3 protein: CASSGLAGTADTQYF; CDR3 DNA: TGTGCCAGCTCGGGACTAGCGGGAACAGCAGATACGCAGTATTTT
J gene: TRBJ1-2; V gene: TRBV28; clone size: NA; D gene: NA; CDR3 protein: CASCDKGVWYGYTF; CDR3 DNA: TGTGCCAGCTGCGACAAAGGAGTATGGTATGGCTACACCTTC
J gene: TRBJ2-7; V gene: TRBV7-2; clone size: few; D gene: NA; CDR3 protein: CASTLYYEQYF; CDR3 DNA: TGTGCCAGCACCCTCTACTACGAGCAGTACTTC